A selection of T cell receptor beta chains follows, all from one sample in a study of circulating and synovial CD4+ cells in juvenile arthritis. Profiled with immunoSEQ multiplex PCR; TCRdb holds only in-frame clones, not every one. The sample contains approximately 35,000 clones, more than 90% of which appear only once. What was sequenced was CD4+ T cells from blood. The source is a human donor with juvenile idiopathic arthritis. The CDR3 runs from the conserved cysteine through the conserved F or W. The D gene is left open where the match is weak. Clone size is given for some rows only: seen once, a few or many times, or a class if the clone is expanded.

j_gene: TRBJ2-3; d_gene: TRBD2; abundance: -; v_gene: TRBV5-4; CDR3aa: CASSLVGTSGNTQYF
j_gene: TRBJ2-3; d_gene: TRBD1; abundance: -; v_gene: TRBV9; CDR3aa: CASPGDRGTDTQYF
j_gene: TRBJ2-1; d_gene: TRBD2; abundance: once; v_gene: TRBV5-6; CDR3aa: CASSLLAANNEQFF
j_gene: TRBJ2-1; d_gene: -; abundance: -; v_gene: TRBV5-8; CDR3aa: CASSFYKGEPSYNEQFF
j_gene: TRBJ2-5; d_gene: -; abundance: -; v_gene: TRBV6-1; CDR3aa: CASSEQGRGSETQYF
j_gene: TRBJ1-2; d_gene: -; abundance: -; v_gene: TRBV9; CDR3aa: CASSVEAKGYTF
j_gene: TRBJ1-1; d_gene: -; abundance: few; v_gene: TRBV9; CDR3aa: CASSVEPSSGAFF
j_gene: TRBJ1-2; d_gene: TRBD1; abundance: -; v_gene: TRBV7-2; CDR3aa: CASSGRTGWGYTF
j_gene: TRBJ2-2; d_gene: TRBD1; abundance: -; v_gene: TRBV6-4; CDR3aa: CASSEQGASGELFF
j_gene: TRBJ1-2; d_gene: -; abundance: -; v_gene: TRBV11-2; CDR3aa: CASSLPLGLYGYTF
j_gene: TRBJ1-2; d_gene: TRBD1; abundance: -; v_gene: TRBV27; CDR3aa: CASSQGGKERPLWDYTF
j_gene: TRBJ2-5; d_gene: -; abundance: -; v_gene: TRBV7-2; CDR3aa: CASSLAGAIQETQYF
j_gene: TRBJ2-3; d_gene: TRBD2; abundance: once; v_gene: TRBV4-1; CDR3aa: CATAGGPRDTQYF
j_gene: TRBJ1-3; d_gene: TRBD1; abundance: once; v_gene: TRBV9; CDR3aa: CASSVGTGANSGNTIYF
j_gene: TRBJ2-2; d_gene: TRBD1; abundance: once; v_gene: TRBV6-4; CDR3aa: CASSVQGQGFTGELFF
j_gene: TRBJ2-7; d_gene: TRBD1; abundance: -; v_gene: TRBV5-4; CDR3aa: CASSSPGQGTYEQYF
j_gene: TRBJ1-1; d_gene: TRBD1; abundance: -; v_gene: TRBV12-5; CDR3aa: CASAPQGASDTEAFF
j_gene: TRBJ2-3; d_gene: TRBD2; abundance: -; v_gene: TRBV27; CDR3aa: CASSLSWGLAGADTQYF
j_gene: TRBJ2-7; d_gene: -; abundance: -; v_gene: TRBV30; CDR3aa: CAWSIPMSYEQYF
j_gene: TRBJ2-1; d_gene: TRBD2; abundance: once; v_gene: TRBV29-1; CDR3aa: CSVVPGLGRNEQFF
j_gene: TRBJ1-2; d_gene: TRBD1; abundance: -; v_gene: TRBV19; CDR3aa: CASTLVGQGNYGYTF
j_gene: TRBJ2-1; d_gene: -; abundance: once; v_gene: TRBV7-2; CDR3aa: CASSRGSGPSYNEQFF